The 12 T cell receptor beta chains presented below share a single source sample, sequenced in a study of Graves' ophthalmopathy and Graves' hyperthyroidism. Using RNA transcripts, the TCR beta CDR3 regions were amplified. Second-round multiplex PCR followed a first-round RT-PCR using HTBI primers. In TCRdb, the multiplex PCR reads were re-called with MiXCR into one record per CDR3 protein. This repertoire shows approximately 700,000 distinct CDR3 sequences, roughly 41% found once; its top ten account for roughly 3.5%. Sequences were obtained from peripheral blood. All receptors come from an adult man with Graves' ophthalmopathy.

The rearrangement joins TRBV4-1 to TRBJ2-5; D not certain. V lost 1 base to trimming and J lost 7 bases, with 10 bases between them. Germline values: CDR1 MGHRA, CDR2 YSYEKL. The CDR3 spans 13 residues. In nucleotides, the CDR3 is TGCGCCAGCAGCCAAGTCATCAGGAGGACCCAGTACTTC. This gives the protein CASSQVIRRTQYF.

At least ten counts were recorded for this clonotype. The chain is built from TRBV19 and TRBJ2-2, with 10 bases aligning to TRBD2. V lost 5 bases to trimming and J lost 0 bases; unmatched junction nucleotides: 3. Looked up from germline, CDR1 is LNHDA and CDR2 is SQIVND (reference sequence). The CDR3 is 16 residues long. For the CDR3, the DNA is TGTGCCAGTAGTGAACTAGCGGGAACGAACACCGGGGAGCTGTTTTTT. Translating it yields CASSELAGTNTGELFF.

In the case of this clonotype: A much larger clone differs by one base, so this may be a read error. The gene calls are TRBV7-2 and TRBJ1-3; D uncertain. Germline V gene data show CDR1 as SGHTA and CDR2 as FQGNSA. This CDR3 has 15 residues. The V and J ends lost 1 base and 2 bases respectively, with 9 bases between them. CDR3 nucleotide sequence: TGTGCCAGCAGCTTAGATATTGGGCCTGGAAACACCATATATTTT. It encodes CASSLDIGPGNTIYF.

This clonotype showed up just a few times. This chain links TRBV27 with TRBJ2-5; TRBD1 aligns across 7 bases. From germline, CDR1 is MNHEY and CDR2 SMNVEV (reference sequence). The CDR3 consists of 15 residues. J was trimmed by 1 base and V by 6 bases; bases with no gene match: 8. The CDR3 nucleotides are TGTGCCAGCAGCTCCCACGGGACAGTCCAAGAGACCCAGTACTTC. Its translation: CASSSHGTVQETQYF.

This clonotype has a count of ten or more. The chain carries TRBV20-1 and TRBJ1-2; D unresolved. CDR1 is DFQATT, CDR2 SNEGSKA, per germline (reference sequence). The CDR3 is 11 residues long. The V end lost 3 bases, the J end lost 2 bases, and 4 bases lay between the germline ends. The CDR3 protein is CSASLNYGYTF. CDR3 DNA sequence: TGCAGTGCTAGCCTAAACTATGGCTACACCTTC.

This clonotype has just one count. The CDR3 nucleotides are TGCAGTGCTAGAGTGGGCGGGCGCGGCTACACCTTC. This codes for CSARVGGRGYTF. The rearrangement links TRBV20-1 to TRBJ1-2; D remains ambiguous. CDR1 and CDR2 from the germline V gene are DFQATT and SNEGSKA (reference sequence). CDR3 length equals 12 residues. V was pared by 1 base and J by 8 bases, with 11 bases between.

In its sample, this clonotype was seen a few times. The junction differs from germline at one of its ends, possibly a read error. The rearrangement uses TRBV10-3 and TRBJ2-6; the D is unclear. The germline gives CDR1 ENHRY, CDR2 SYGVKD. The CDR3 has 16 amino acids. DNA for the CDR3: TGTGCCAGCAGTTACCGGGTGAGGTCTGGGGCCAACGTCCTGACTTTC. Amino acid sequence: CASSYRVRSGANVLTF.

This clonotype was observed many times. The genes are TRBV25-1 and TRBJ2-2; no clear D. CDR3 length equals 14 residues. Germline assignment: CDR1 MGHDK and CDR2 SYGVNS. Deletions cut 4 bases from V and 5 bases from J, with 11 bases between. DNA of the CDR3: TGTGCCAGCAGTGCCCAGACGGATACCGGGGAGCTGTTTTTT. It is translated as CASSAQTDTGELFF.

This clonotype occurred many times. The V and J genes are TRBV2 and TRBJ1-5; D ambiguous. Per the germline V gene, CDR1 is SNHLY and CDR2 is FYNNEI. This CDR3 comprises 15 residues. V was pared by 4 bases and J by 1 base, with 11 bases between. CDR3 bases: TGTGCCAGCAGTGGTGTAGGTGGCAGCAATCAGCCCCAGCATTTT. Its translation is CASSGVGGSNQPQHF.

With regard to this clonotype: This clone may be a read error of a much larger clone one base away. The chain employs TRBV9 and TRBJ1-5, with TRBD1 matching over 10 bases. CDR1 SGDLS and CDR2 YYNGEE come from the germline V gene. The CDR3 is 15 residues long. This CDR3 is CDSSLPGQGNQPQHF. The CDR3 DNA follows: TGTGACAGCAGTCTCCCGGGACAGGGGAATCAGCCCCAGCATTTT.

This clonotype was counted ten times or more. The chain is built from TRBV12-3 or TRBV12-4 and TRBJ1-2; D may be TRBD1 (5 bases). CDR3 length equals 13 residues. Trimming removed 6 bases at V and 3 bases at J, with 11 bases between. CDR3: CASSPGQYYGYTF. CDR3 bases: TGTGCCAGCAGCCCAGGGCAGTACTATGGCTACACCTTC.

V is TRBV2 and J is TRBJ1-2; D is unclear. The CDR3 has 15 amino acids. Trimming shortened V by 8 bases and J by 7 bases, and 23 bases separated the two germline ends. The germline gives CDR1 SNHLY, CDR2 FYNNEI. The CDR3 DNA sequence: TGTGCCAGCTCACCCGGGGTGATCACGGTTGGTGGCTACACCTTC. Encoded protein: CASSPGVITVGGYTF.